The 29 T cell receptor beta chains reported below all come from one sample, sequenced in a study of blood T cell repertoires in COVID-19 (dated by TCRdb to between 2020 and 2021). Libraries came from the immunoSEQ multiplex PCR assay. TCRdb obtained this table from immuneACCESS and retained in-frame rearrangements with V and J assigned. These tables miss some clones; where compared with another copy, unresolved V genes account for less than half of the shortfall, and the remainder is unexplained. The sample table shows about 200,000 clones, and 75% to 90% are seen once. 2% to 2.5% of the sample lies in the top ten. Sample: PBMCs or T cells enriched from blood (not recorded which). The source is a woman aged 25 to 39 who had recovered from COVID-19.

V usage is TRBV7-2 and J usage is TRBJ2-7, with D possibly being TRBD1 (6 bases). CDR1 is SGHTA, CDR2 FQGNSA, per germline. The CDR3 has 15 amino acids. Trimming cost V 6 bases and J 1 base, with 16 bases left between them. The CDR3 loop reads CASRPGHHTSYEQYF. Here the CDR3 DNA reads TGTGCCAGCAGACCGGGACACCACACGTCCTACGAGCAGTACTTC.

The chain has TRBV11-3 and TRBJ2-7; 10 bases fit TRBD2. Germline CDR1 reads SGHNT; CDR2 reads YENEEA. V lost 5 bases to trimming and J lost 6 bases; unmatched junction nucleotides: 13. The CDR3 covers 16 residues. CDR3: CASSRSGASGRGEQYF. The CDR3 region has the DNA TGTGCCAGCAGCCGGAGTGGAGCTAGCGGGAGAGGCGAGCAGTACTTC. The full variable domain, its missing parts supplied by reference TRBV11-3 and TRBJ2-7, is EAGVVQSPRYKIIEKKQPVAFWCNPISGHNTLYWYLQNLGQGPELLIRYENEEAVDDSQLPKDRFSAERLKGVDSTLKIQPAELGDSAVYLCASSRSGASGRGEQYFGPGTRLTVT.

V is TRBV5-8 and J is TRBJ1-2; the D gene is possibly TRBD1 (5 bases). Germline V lookup: CDR1 SGHTS, CDR2 YDEGEE. V lost 6 bases and J 3 bases, leaving 15 bases between the germline ends. This CDR3 region has 14 residues. The CDR3 region is CASTLKGVDYGYTF. CDR3 nucleotide sequence: TGTGCCAGCACATTGAAAGGGGTTGACTATGGCTACACCTTC. Combining the CDR3 with reference TRBV5-8 and TRBJ1-2 gives the whole variable domain EAGVTQSPTHLIKTRGQQATLRCSPISGHTSVYWYQQALGLGLQFLLWYDEGEERNRGNFPPRFSGRQFPNYSSELNVNALELEDSALYLCASTLKGVDYGYTFGSGTRLTVV.

The chain uses TRBV9 and TRBJ2-2, with 8 bases identical to TRBD2. This CDR3 region has 16 residues. V was pared by 2 bases and J by 6 bases, with 9 bases of the junction left unmatched. The germline V gene has CDR1 SGDLS and CDR2 YYNGEE. The CDR3: CASSVYSGKESGELFF. In nucleotides, the CDR3 is TGTGCCAGCAGCGTTTATAGCGGGAAGGAGTCCGGGGAGCTGTTTTTT.

The V gene is TRBV7-9, the J gene TRBJ2-5; D is undetermined. The V and J ends lost 7 bases and 2 bases respectively, with 11 bases between them. CDR3 size: 13 residues. Germline V gene data show CDR1 as SEHNR and CDR2 as FQNEAQ (reference sequence). CDR3 region: CASTIALQETQYF. CDR3 sequence (DNA): TGTGCCAGCACCATAGCACTACAAGAGACCCAGTACTTC.

The CDR3 loop reads CASSLLAGDDYEQYF. The CDR3 nucleotides are TGTGCCAGCAGTTTATTAGCGGGAGACGACTACGAGCAGTACTTC. The chain is built from TRBV27 and TRBJ2-7; TRBD2 matches 9 bases. V trimming: 1 base; J trimming: 3 bases; junction bases outside the gene matches: 4. There are 15 residues in the CDR3. Per the germline V gene, CDR1 is MNHEY and CDR2 is SMNVEV (reference sequence).

The V and J genes are TRBV19 and TRBJ2-1; D is undetermined. The germline CDR1 and CDR2 sequences are LNHDA and SQIVND (reference sequence). The CDR3 loop spans 14 amino acids. With 1 base removed from V and 2 bases from J, the gap between germline ends came to 6 bases. CDR3 DNA sequence: TGTGCCAGTAGTATAGGCCAGGCCTACAATGAGCAGTTCTTC. Its protein is CASSIGQAYNEQFF.

The V and J genes are TRBV5-6 and TRBJ1-1, with a tentative D call TRBD1 (5 bases). The V end lost 4 bases, the J end lost 2 bases, and 9 bases lay between the germline ends. The CDR3 length is 13 residues. Germline V gene data show CDR1 as SGHDT and CDR2 as YYEEEE. CDR3 sequence: CASSLRENTEAFF. CDR3 coding DNA: TGTGCCAGCAGCCTCAGGGAAAACACTGAAGCTTTCTTT.

The sample holds a few counts of this clone. The rearrangement links TRBV6-2 or TRBV6-3 to TRBJ1-2, with D maybe TRBD1 (6 bases). V dropped 6 bases and J dropped 5 bases, with 10 bases sitting between them. The length of the CDR3 is 12 residues. From germline, CDR1 is MNHEY and CDR2 SVGEGT. The DNA for the CDR3 is TGTGCCAGCAGCATTCAGGGGTATGGCTACACCTTC. Protein: CASSIQGYGYTF.

V is TRBV28 and J is TRBJ2-2; maybe TRBD1 (5 bases). This CDR3 is built from 16 residues. V shed 1 base and J shed 6 bases, with 15 bases lying between them. Germline V gene lookup returns CDR1 MDHEN and CDR2 SYDVKM. The CDR3 region is CASSLLAGYEAGELFF. DNA of the CDR3: TGTGCCAGCAGTTTATTGGCAGGGTACGAAGCCGGGGAGCTGTTTTTT. Looking up the rest from reference TRBV28 and TRBJ2-2 gives the full variable domain: DVKVTQSSRYLVKRTGEKVFLECVQDMDHENMFWYRQDPGLGLRLIYFSYDVKMKEKGDIPEGYSVSREKKERFSLILESASTNQTSMYLCASSLLAGYEAGELFFGEGSRLTVL.

The genes are TRBV7-9 and TRBJ1-1, with 8 bases aligning to TRBD1. The germline V gene has CDR1 SEHNR and CDR2 FQNEAQ (reference sequence). This CDR3 comprises 16 residues. V lost 1 base and J lost 4; bases outside the gene matches: 8. The CDR3 sequence is CASSLGRGQGGTEAFF. For the CDR3, the DNA is TGTGCCAGCAGCTTAGGCAGGGGGCAGGGGGGCACTGAAGCTTTCTTT.

The chain couples TRBV9 to TRBJ1-3; D gene ambiguous. The ends were cut back, 3 bases at V and 2 bases at J, with 15 bases in the middle. Germline V gene lookup returns CDR1 SGDLS and CDR2 YYNGEE. There are 16 residues in the CDR3. CDR3 sequence reads: CASSAEERFAGNTIYF. CDR3 nucleotide sequence: TGTGCCAGCAGCGCCGAGGAAAGGTTCGCTGGAAACACCATATATTTT. Based on the CDR3 plus reference TRBV9 and TRBJ1-3, the full variable domain is DSGVTQTPKHLITATGQRVTLRCSPRSGDLSVYWYQQSLDQGLQFLIQYYNGEERAKGNILERFSAQQFPDLHSELNLSSLELGDSALYFCASSAEERFAGNTIYFGEGSWLTVV.

This clone was observed many times. V is TRBV4-2 and J is TRBJ2-3; 7 nucleotides align to TRBD2. This CDR3 has 16 amino acids. The J segment lost 1 base and the V segment lost 0 bases, leaving 4 bases of the junction unmatched. Germline CDR1 is LGHNA and CDR2 is YNFKEQ. CDR3 coding DNA: TGTGCCAGCAGCCAAGATCTCGCGGGAGGCACAGATACGCAGTATTTT. This encodes CASSQDLAGGTDTQYF.

V and J are TRBV5-1 and TRBJ1-6; 10 bases align to TRBD1. The length of the CDR3 is 16 residues. After removal of 3 bases from V and 7 bases from J, the junction contained 7 bases not matched to a gene. Germline lookup yields CDR1 SGHRS and CDR2 YFSETQ. CDR3 amino acids: CASSSLPGQGNSPLHF. For the CDR3, the DNA is TGCGCCAGCAGCTCCCTTCCGGGACAGGGGAATTCACCCCTCCACTTT.

V gene TRBV9 combines with J gene TRBJ2-4, with TRBD1 identical over 10 bases. This CDR3 has 19 residues. V shed 0 bases and J 0 bases; nucleotides not matched to a gene: 9. Germline V gives CDR1 SGDLS, CDR2 YYNGEE. CDR3 coding DNA: TGTGCCAGCAGCGTAGTTGAGGACAGGGGGAGTCTAGCCAAAAACATTCAGTACTTC. Translated, it gives CASSVVEDRGSLAKNIQYF.

The chain links TRBV16 to TRBJ1-4; 7 positions agree with TRBD1. The V and J ends lost 4 bases and 1 base, in that order; junction bases with no gene match: 3. The CDR3 consists of 15 residues. Germline-derived CDR1 and CDR2 are KGHSY and FQNENV. In DNA form, the CDR3 reads TGTGCCAGCAGCCGACAGGGAGGAACTAATGAAAAACTGTTTTTT. Protein: CASSRQGGTNEKLFF.

V gene TRBV5-6 combines with J gene TRBJ2-3; no clear D. Germline V gene sequence: CDR1 SGHDT, CDR2 YYEEEE. This CDR3 is built from 13 residues. Trimming removed 3 bases from V and 2 bases from J, with 7 bases in between. In nucleotides, the CDR3 is TGTGCCAGCAGCTACATCTCCACAGATACGCAGTATTTT. Its protein product is CASSYISTDTQYF.

The chain is built from TRBV7-8 and TRBJ1-1; perhaps TRBD1 as D (6 bases). Germline CDR1 and CDR2: SGHVS and FQNEAQ. Between the trimmed V and J ends, which lost 3 bases and 11 bases, there was a span of 25 bases. The CDR3 is 16 amino acids. CDR3: CASSFTGTRSLRSAFF. CDR3 nucleotide sequence: TGTGCCAGCAGCTTTACCGGGACAAGGTCACTCCGGAGTGCTTTCTTT. Combining the CDR3 with reference TRBV7-8 and TRBJ1-1 gives the whole variable domain GAGVSQSPRYKVAKRGQDVALRCDPISGHVSLFWYQQALGQGPEFLTYFQNEAQLDKSGLPSDRFFAERPEGSVSTLKIQRTQQEDSAVYLCASSFTGTRSLRSAFFGQGTRLTVV.

Concerning this clone: This may arise from a read error, as a much more abundant clone is one base away. CDR3 region: CASSMGQGDTEAFF. Written as DNA, the CDR3 is TGTGCCAGTAGTATGGGACAGGGGGACACTGAAGCTTTCTTT. The J gene is TRBJ1-1, the V gene TRBV19, with 11 bases fitting TRBD1. Germline V gene lookup returns CDR1 LNHDA and CDR2 SQIVND (reference sequence). The junction had 0 bases not matched to a gene; V was cut back by 3 bases and J by 3 bases. CDR3 length equals 14 residues.

The chain employs TRBV7-9 and TRBJ2-1; 7 bases match TRBD1. Germline V gene sequence: CDR1 SEHNR, CDR2 FQNEAQ (reference sequence). Germline trimming cut 5 bases from V and 4 bases from J; bases unmatched to any gene: 11. The CDR3 extends over 16 amino acids. The CDR3 coding sequence is TGTGCCAGCAGCATTAAGCTAGGGGGCCTTTACAATGAGCAGTTCTTC. It is translated as CASSIKLGGLYNEQFF.

This chain connects TRBV2 to TRBJ2-7; 9 bases are shared with TRBD1. This CDR3 has 14 amino acids. Germline lookup yields CDR1 SNHLY and CDR2 FYNNEI. Losses at the gene ends were 7 bases for V and 0 bases for J; bases not matched to a gene: 4. The CDR3 sequence is CASTRQGGSYEQYF. Here the CDR3 DNA reads TGTGCCAGCACTCGACAGGGGGGCTCCTACGAGCAGTACTTC.

The chain combines TRBV30 with TRBJ1-6, with D unresolved. This CDR3 spans 15 amino acids. The germline V and J ends were trimmed by 2 bases and 0 bases, with 8 bases remaining between them. Germline V CDR1 and CDR2: GTSNPN, SVGIG (reference sequence). The CDR3: CAWSIGSSYNSPLHF. Written as DNA, the CDR3 is TGTGCCTGGAGTATTGGGAGCTCCTATAATTCACCCCTCCACTTT.

The rearrangement joins TRBV9 to TRBJ1-2; 8 bases line up with TRBD1. V trimming: 3 bases; J trimming: 4 bases; junction bases outside the gene matches: 8. This CDR3 has 15 amino acids. Germline values: CDR1 SGDLS, CDR2 YYNGEE. CDR3 DNA sequence: TGTGCCAGCAGCGGAGTGGGGACAGGAAGCTATGGCTACACCTTC. Its translation is CASSGVGTGSYGYTF.

The chain employs TRBV7-8 and TRBJ2-3, with a weak D call TRBD1 (6 bases). The CDR3 contains 16 residues. V lost 4 bases to trimming and J lost 3 bases, with 17 bases between them. CDR1 SGHVS and CDR2 FQNEAQ come from the germline V gene. The CDR3 loop reads CASSYGDTPRTDTQYF. As DNA, the CDR3 is TGTGCCAGCAGCTACGGGGACACCCCTAGGACAGATACGCAGTATTTT. The full variable domain, rest sourced from reference TRBV7-8 and TRBJ2-3, is GAGVSQSPRYKVAKRGQDVALRCDPISGHVSLFWYQQALGQGPEFLTYFQNEAQLDKSGLPSDRFFAERPEGSVSTLKIQRTQQEDSAVYLCASSYGDTPRTDTQYFGPGTRLTVL.

This CDR3 is CASSPIDRLNSPLHF. CDR3 in DNA: TGTGCCAGCAGCCCTATAGACAGGTTAAATTCACCCCTCCACTTT. This sequence joins TRBV7-6 and TRBJ1-6; TRBD1 is a possible D gene (6 bases). The ends were cut back, 5 bases at V and 7 bases at J, with 15 bases in the middle. Germline values: CDR1 SGHVS, CDR2 FNYEAQ. This CDR3 contains 15 residues.

The chain combines TRBV18 with TRBJ1-2; D is undetermined. The CDR3 has 14 amino acids. Germline loops: CDR1 KGHSH, CDR2 LQKENI. V was shortened by 1 base and J by 3 bases, with 9 bases between the two germline ends. The chain's CDR3 is CASSPRQYDYGYTF. CDR3 DNA sequence: TGTGCCAGCTCACCACGGCAGTACGACTATGGCTACACCTTC.

The chain combines TRBV6-5 with TRBJ2-3; D might be TRBD2 (6 bases). Between the trimmed V and J ends, which lost 2 bases and 0 bases, there was a span of 9 bases. This CDR3 has 15 residues. Germline-derived CDR1 and CDR2 are MNHEY and SVGAGI. The DNA of the CDR3 is TGTGCCAGCAGTTACGGGCGGGGAAGCACAGATACGCAGTATTTT. Translation gives CASSYGRGSTDTQYF.

The chain uses TRBV5-4 and TRBJ2-3, with TRBD2 matching 11 bases. Germline assignment: CDR1 SGHNT and CDR2 YYREEE (reference sequence). V lost 3 bases to trimming and J lost 4 bases; unmatched junction nucleotides: 7. This CDR3 is 16 amino acids long. The CDR3 nucleotides are TGTGCCAGCAGCTCCAATAGCGGGAGGGCCCCAGATACGCAGTATTTT. It yields the protein CASSSNSGRAPDTQYF.

V usage is TRBV9 and J usage is TRBJ2-1; possibly TRBD2 for D (7 bases). The CDR3 length is 15 residues. Germline values: CDR1 SGDLS, CDR2 YYNGEE. The V and J ends lost 6 bases and 7 bases respectively, with 20 bases between them. The CDR3 here is CASTTLEAGANEQFF. The CDR3 DNA follows: TGTGCCAGCACCACGTTAGAGGCGGGGGCGAATGAGCAGTTCTTC.